A selection of T cell receptor beta chains follows, all from one sample in a study of cytotoxic CD8 clonotypes in ibrutinib-treated CLL. Sequencing was performed with immunoSEQ multiplex PCR; in TCRdb, only in-frame clones are kept and a portion is missing. The table has some 61,000 clones, around 68% seen once. The specimen was PBMCs, collected after 12 months of ibrutinib treatment. The source of these receptors is a human donor with chronic lymphocytic leukemia. The CDR3 runs from the conserved cysteine through the conserved F or W. The D gene is left open where the match is weak. Part of the rows lack a size; the others show once, few, many or a class for expanded clones.

TRBV2,few,TRBJ1-4,NA,CASSEFGGSNEKLFF,TGTGCCAGCAGTGAATTCGGGGGTTCTAATGAAAAACTGTTTTTT
TRBV11-3,NA,TRBJ2-3,TRBD2,CASSLGLAGLTDTQYF,TGTGCCAGCAGCTTAGGGCTAGCGGGCTTAACAGATACGCAGTATTTT
TRBV18,NA,TRBJ2-5,NA,CASSPVRGETQYF,TGTGCCAGCTCACCGGTCAGGGGAGAGACCCAGTACTTC
TRBV5-4,once,TRBJ1-1,NA,CASSSAGGRGGTEAFF,TGTGCCAGCAGCTCCGCTGGGGGTAGGGGTGGCACTGAAGCTTTCTTT
TRBV18,NA,TRBJ2-2,NA,CASSLVKNTGELFF,TGTGCCAGCTCACTTGTCAAAAACACCGGGGAGCTGTTTTTT
TRBV7-3,NA,TRBJ1-2,TRBD1,CASSTGTGGPGYTF,TGTGCCAGCAGCACCGGGACAGGGGGCCCTGGCTACACCTTC
TRBV7-6,NA,TRBJ1-4,NA,CASSPPGQNNEKLFF,TGTGCCAGCAGCCCCCCCGGGCAGAATAATGAAAAACTGTTTTTT
TRBV9,NA,TRBJ2-1,NA,CASSVVGTQFNEQFF,TGTGCCAGCAGCGTAGTTGGGACTCAATTCAATGAGCAGTTCTTC
TRBV6-5,NA,TRBJ2-7,NA,CASSAGAVNHYEQYF,TGTGCCAGCAGTGCTGGGGCCGTTAATCACTACGAGCAGTACTTC
TRBV9,NA,TRBJ2-7,NA,CASSVGGTLGDEQYF,TGTGCCAGCAGCGTAGGTGGGACACTCGGCGACGAGCAGTACTTC
TRBV6-5,NA,TRBJ2-5,NA,CASSYSWGIQETQYF,TGTGCCAGCAGTTACAGCTGGGGAATCCAAGAGACCCAGTACTTC
TRBV7-2,NA,TRBJ1-2,NA,CASRPPTPSLYYGYTF,TGTGCCAGCAGACCACCAACCCCCAGCCTATACTATGGCTACACCTTC
TRBV4-1,NA,TRBJ2-7,TRBD1,CASSLEPDQTGAPEQYF,TGCGCCAGCAGCTTAGAACCCGACCAGACAGGGGCCCCCGAGCAGTACTTC
TRBV19,once,TRBJ1-1,TRBD1,CASRGAGGLVTEAFF,TGTGCGAGTAGGGGGGCAGGGGGCCTGGTCACTGAAGCTTTCTTT
TRBV2,NA,TRBJ1-1,NA,CASNLGSTEAFF,TGTGCCAGCAACCTCGGGAGCACTGAAGCTTTCTTT
TRBV18,NA,TRBJ2-5,NA,CASSPPGSARTQYF,TGTGCCAGCTCACCACCGGGGTCAGCTAGGACCCAGTACTTC
TRBV6-5,NA,TRBJ1-2,NA,CASSYRRGWTAYGYTF,TGTGCCAGCAGTTACAGGCGAGGTTGGACGGCTTATGGCTACACCTTC
TRBV7-2,once,TRBJ1-4,TRBD1,CASSFQTGYNEKLFF,TGTGCCAGCAGCTTTCAGACAGGGTATAATGAAAAACTGTTTTTT
TRBV9,NA,TRBJ2-2,TRBD1,CASSSGDRDTGELFF,TGTGCCAGCAGCTCGGGGGACAGGGACACCGGGGAGCTGTTTTTT
TRBV25-1,few,TRBJ2-7,NA,CASTSAGSYEQYF,TGTGCCAGCACCTCAGCGGGCTCCTACGAGCAGTACTTC
TRBV7-7,few,TRBJ2-5,NA,CAIRGIGAQETQYF,TGTGCCATACGGGGAATAGGGGCTCAAGAGACCCAGTACTTC
TRBV7-8,NA,TRBJ2-7,NA,CASSLTSTPQGSKRYEQYF,TGTGCCAGCAGCTTAACGTCGACCCCCCAGGGTTCAAAGCGATACGAGCAGTACTTC
TRBV25-1,NA,TRBJ1-5,NA,CASGPGPQHF,TGTGCCAGCGGCCCAGGGCCCCAGCATTTT
TRBV30,NA,TRBJ1-2,NA,CAWSVLSGSGYTF,TGTGCCTGGAGTGTACTTTCTGGGTCTGGCTACACCTTC
TRBV6-5,NA,TRBJ1-4,TRBD1,CASSLDRKNEKLFF,TGTGCCAGCAGCTTGGACAGGAAGAATGAAAAACTGTTTTTT
TRBV19,NA,TRBJ1-1,NA,CASSPTENTEAFF,TGTGCCAGTAGCCCGACAGAGAACACTGAAGCTTTCTTT
TRBV30,NA,TRBJ2-5,NA,CAWGGPRSQQETQYF,TGTGCCTGGGGTGGCCCCCGATCCCAACAAGAGACCCAGTACTTC
TRBV6-5,NA,TRBJ1-2,NA,CASTKEGSGYTF,TGTGCCAGCACCAAGGAGGGCAGTGGCTACACCTTC
TRBV10-3,NA,TRBJ2-7,NA,CAIQVGYEQYF,TGTGCCATACAGGTGGGCTACGAGCAGTACTTC
TRBV4-1,once,TRBJ2-3,TRBD2,CASSQDQGSGGLRRNTQYF,TGCGCCAGCAGCCAAGATCAAGGTAGCGGGGGGCTCCGCAGGAATACGCAGTATTTT
TRBV9,once,TRBJ2-3,TRBD1,CASSVGAGTVDTQYF,TGTGCCAGCAGCGTAGGGGCCGGGACAGTGGATACGCAGTATTTT
TRBV2,few,TRBJ1-1,TRBD1,CASSPDRGREAFF,TGTGCCAGCAGCCCTGACAGGGGGCGTGAGGCTTTCTTT
TRBV7-2,NA,TRBJ1-5,NA,CASSLGQDQPQHF,TGTGCCAGCAGCTTAGGACAGGATCAGCCCCAGCATTTT
TRBV19,NA,TRBJ2-3,NA,CASSMGVSFGGTQYF,TGTGCCAGTAGTATGGGGGTTTCTTTTGGCGGTACGCAGTATTTT
TRBV7-3,NA,TRBJ2-2,NA,CASSLGGTASTGELFF,TGTGCCAGCAGCCTGGGGGGGACAGCATCCACCGGGGAGCTGTTTTTT
TRBV7-9,NA,TRBJ1-1,NA,CASSLGWGLMNTEAFF,TGTGCCAGCAGCTTAGGTTGGGGTCTCATGAACACTGAAGCTTTCTTT
TRBV5-1,once,TRBJ1-2,TRBD1,CASSLAAGGVNGYTF,TGCGCCAGCAGCCTGGCGGCAGGGGGCGTCAATGGCTACACCTTC
TRBV15,NA,TRBJ2-7,TRBD1,CATSSRDRGSYEQYF,TGTGCCACCAGCTCCCGGGACAGGGGTTCATACGAGCAGTACTTC
TRBV10-2,NA,TRBJ2-1,TRBD2,CASRTSGVGNEQFF,TGCGCCAGCAGAACTAGCGGGGTCGGGAATGAGCAGTTCTTC
TRBV27,many,TRBJ1-2,NA,CASSPQGMRGYTF,TGTGCCAGCAGTCCGCAGGGTATGAGGGGCTACACCTTC
TRBV6-5,NA,TRBJ1-2,TRBD1,CASSYVEGARNYGYTF,TGTGCCAGCAGTTACGTGGAGGGGGCGCGTAACTATGGCTACACCTTC
TRBV14,few,TRBJ1-1,NA,CASSQIGRLAFF,TGTGCCAGCAGCCAGATTGGTAGACTTGCTTTCTTT
TRBV6-4,NA,TRBJ1-1,TRBD1,CASSDSQGGEAFF,TGTGCCAGCAGTGACTCACAGGGGGGTGAAGCTTTCTTT
TRBV5-4,NA,TRBJ2-3,NA,CASSQGSGADTQYF,TGTGCCAGCAGCCAAGGGTCGGGGGCAGATACGCAGTATTTT
TRBV5-6,NA,TRBJ1-6,TRBD1,CASSSTGGHSPLHF,TGTGCCAGCAGCTCGACAGGGGGACATTCACCCCTCCACTTT
TRBV7-2,NA,TRBJ1-2,NA,CASSLDKPGLSANYGYTF,TGTGCCAGCAGCTTAGATAAACCGGGACTTTCAGCTAACTATGGCTACACCTTC
TRBV7-9,NA,TRBJ2-1,TRBD1,CASSPRGQVGEQFF,TGTGCCAGCAGCCCGCGGGGACAGGTTGGTGAGCAGTTCTTC
TRBV28,NA,TRBJ2-7,NA,CASSPYRDEQYF,TGTGCCAGCAGTCCCTACAGGGACGAGCAGTACTTC
TRBV6-5,NA,TRBJ1-2,TRBD1,CASSPNDRAHGYTF,TGTGCCAGCAGTCCTAACGACAGGGCCCATGGCTACACCTTC
TRBV18,NA,TRBJ2-7,NA,CASSPTGRDSYEQYF,TGTGCCAGCTCACCAACAGGGAGGGACTCCTACGAGCAGTACTTC
TRBV7-2,NA,TRBJ1-2,TRBD1,CASSRTGSYGYTF,TGTGCCAGCAGCCGGACAGGGAGCTATGGCTACACCTTC
TRBV2,NA,TRBJ1-2,NA,CASSEALQWRGSGYTF,TGTGCCAGCAGTGAAGCGCTTCAGTGGAGGGGATCTGGCTACACCTTC